A selection of T cell receptor beta chains follows, all from one sample in a study of spatial heterogeneity in lung cancer. TCRdb analysed the 5' RACE reads with MiXCR anew, one entry per CDR3 protein. The data hold about 52,000 distinct CDR3 sequences, with roughly 7% observed a single time. This specimen consisted of PBMCs, obtained at follow-up. These receptors originate from a female donor with early-stage non-small cell lung cancer. CDR3s include the opening cysteine and the closing phenylalanine or tryptophan. The order of the fields is V gene, clone size, D gene, J gene, CDR3 protein, CDR3 DNA. A D gene is named only where the DNA matches it firmly. Clone size is not always given. Where it is, it says once, few, many or a class for expanded clones.

TRBV5-4	-	TRBD1	TRBJ1-5	CASSLGGTVDQPQHF	TGTGCCAGCAGCTTGGGAGGGACAGTGGATCAGCCCCAGCATTTT
TRBV9	many	-	TRBJ1-1	CASSVGGHPINTEAFF	TGTGCCAGCAGCGTAGGAGGACATCCCATTAACACTGAAGCTTTCTTT
TRBV7-8	many	-	TRBJ2-5	CASSLTATQYF	TGTGCCAGCAGCTTGACGGCGACCCAGTACTTC
TRBV5-1	many	-	TRBJ2-2	CASSLEGGANTGELFF	TGCGCCAGCAGCTTGGAAGGCGGGGCGAACACCGGGGAGCTGTTTTTT
TRBV6-2/TRBV6-3	-	-	TRBJ1-2	CASSPASNYGYTF	TGTGCCAGCAGCCCCGCGTCGAACTATGGCTACACCTTC
TRBV3-1	many	-	TRBJ2-5	CASSHTLEETQYF	TGTGCCAGCAGCCATACCCTCGAAGAGACCCAGTACTTC
TRBV5-1	many	-	TRBJ2-7	CASSLWGTSYEQYF	TGCGCCAGCAGCTTGTGGGGGACCTCCTACGAGCAGTACTTC
TRBV28	many	TRBD1	TRBJ1-2	CASLRTGVTAHYGYTF	TGTGCCAGTCTTAGGACAGGCGTCACGGCACACTATGGCTACACCTTC
TRBV4-1	many	-	TRBJ2-1	CASSQKLGEQFF	TGCGCCAGCAGCCAAAAACTGGGTGAGCAGTTCTTC
TRBV5-1	-	-	TRBJ2-3	CASNAGSQSTDTQYF	TGCGCCAGCAACGCGGGGTCCCAGAGCACAGATACGCAGTATTTT
TRBV6-5	many	-	TRBJ2-1	CASSYGYNEQFF	TGTGCCAGCAGTTACGGGTACAATGAGCAGTTCTTC
TRBV12-3/TRBV12-4	-	-	TRBJ2-1	CASSLGGRDNEQFF	TGTGCCAGCAGTTTAGGGGGGCGAGACAATGAGCAGTTCTTC
TRBV20-1	many	-	TRBJ2-1	CSARASRTYNEQFF	TGCAGTGCTAGGGCCAGCAGGACCTACAATGAGCAGTTCTTC
TRBV7-9	few	-	TRBJ1-1	CASSEGQLNTEAFF	TGTGCCAGCAGCGAAGGACAGCTGAACACTGAAGCTTTCTTT
TRBV6-5	many	TRBD2	TRBJ2-7	CASSDGTSGPYEQYF	TGTGCCAGCAGTGACGGGACTAGCGGCCCCTACGAGCAGTACTTC
TRBV11-2	many	-	TRBJ2-1	CASSLDWQKNEQFF	TGTGCCAGCAGCTTAGATTGGCAGAAGAATGAGCAGTTCTTC
TRBV5-6	many	-	TRBJ2-7	CASSFQGGYEQYF	TGTGCCAGCAGCTTTCAGGGAGGCTACGAGCAGTACTTC
TRBV6-2/TRBV6-3	-	TRBD1	TRBJ1-3	CASSLTTGDPGNTIYF	TGTGCCAGCAGTCTCACTACAGGGGATCCTGGAAACACCATATATTTT
TRBV4-1	-	-	TRBJ2-3	CASSQESLAWFALTQYF	TGCGCCAGCAGCCAAGAATCGCTAGCTTGGTTCGCGCTTACGCAGTATTTT
TRBV6-5	many	-	TRBJ1-1	CASSHEFRTALEAFF	TGTGCCAGCAGCCACGAATTCCGGACAGCTCTTGAAGCTTTCTTT
TRBV7-2	many	TRBD2	TRBJ2-5	CASSWIRTSQETQYF	TGTGCCAGCAGCTGGATTAGGACTAGCCAAGAGACCCAGTACTTC
TRBV4-1	-	-	TRBJ1-1	CASSQSRNRQDTEAFF	TGCGCCAGCAGCCAGTCCCGAAACCGACAGGACACTGAAGCTTTCTTT
TRBV29-1	many	-	TRBJ1-2	CSVEDGSWGYGYTF	TGCAGCGTTGAAGACGGGTCCTGGGGCTATGGCTACACCTTC
TRBV7-2	-	TRBD1	TRBJ2-2	CASSRQGSNTGELFF	TGTGCCAGCAGCCGACAGGGATCGAACACCGGGGAGCTGTTTTTT
TRBV6-5	many	-	TRBJ2-7	CASSYSPPQGYEQYF	TGTGCCAGCAGTTACTCCCCCCCACAGGGCTACGAGCAGTACTTC
TRBV7-9	-	-	TRBJ2-7	CASSLGSGGASYEQYF	TGTGCCAGCAGCCTAGGTTCCGGGGGAGCCTCCTACGAGCAGTACTTC
TRBV5-1	many	TRBD2	TRBJ2-2	CASSLEAGGNTGELFF	TGCGCCAGCAGCTTGGAAGCGGGGGGTAACACCGGGGAGCTGTTTTTT
TRBV5-1	many	-	TRBJ2-3	CASSPPRESTDTQYF	TGCGCCAGCAGTCCCCCGAGGGAGTCCACAGATACGCAGTATTTT
TRBV6-6	many	-	TRBJ1-5	CASSYSILGDQPQHF	TGTGCCAGCAGTTACTCGATTTTGGGGGATCAGCCCCAGCATTTT
TRBV12-3/TRBV12-4	many	-	TRBJ1-5	CASSLVSQPQHF	TGTGCCAGCAGTTTAGTCTCTCAGCCCCAGCATTTT
TRBV6-5	few	-	TRBJ1-2	CASSHPRAVNGYTF	TGTGCCAGCAGCCACCCCCGGGCAGTTAATGGCTACACCTTC
TRBV7-9	many	-	TRBJ2-7	CASTPTSSSYEQYF	TGTGCCAGCACCCCTACTAGTTCTTCCTACGAGCAGTACTTC
TRBV7-2	many	-	TRBJ1-1	CASSSKGGGTEAFF	TGTGCCAGCAGCTCGAAGGGGGGAGGCACTGAAGCTTTCTTT
TRBV28	many	-	TRBJ1-5	CASSLRPSGQPQHF	TGTGCCAGCAGTCTCCGTCCCTCAGGTCAGCCCCAGCATTTT
TRBV5-4	many	-	TRBJ1-2	CASSLEGFLYGYTF	TGTGCCAGCAGCTTGGAGGGTTTCCTCTATGGCTACACCTTC
TRBV2	many	-	TRBJ1-5	CASSHSAGNQPQHF	TGTGCCAGCAGTCATTCTGCGGGCAATCAGCCCCAGCATTTT
TRBV9	many	-	TRBJ1-1	CASSVDDKSKAFF	TGTGCCAGCAGCGTAGACGACAAGTCAAAAGCTTTCTTT
TRBV20-1	-	-	TRBJ2-7	CSAQSGPSYEQYF	TGCAGTGCTCAAAGCGGGCCCTCCTACGAGCAGTACTTC
TRBV6-1	many	-	TRBJ1-5	CASSGGINQPQHF	TGTGCCAGCAGTGGTGGCATCAATCAGCCCCAGCATTTT
TRBV6-1	many	-	TRBJ2-7	CASSEADWYEQYF	TGTGCCAGCAGTGAGGCAGATTGGTACGAGCAGTACTTC
TRBV12-5	few	-	TRBJ1-3	CASGLVRDTTLNTIYF	TGTGCTAGTGGTTTGGTCCGGGACACCACTTTAAACACCATATATTTT
TRBV9	many	-	TRBJ2-4	CASSVTLGDIQYF	TGTGCCAGCAGCGTGACGCTCGGGGACATTCAGTACTTC
TRBV5-1	many	TRBD1	TRBJ1-2	CATAGTGPLNYGYTF	TGCGCCACTGCCGGGACAGGGCCTTTGAACTATGGCTACACCTTC
TRBV15	-	-	TRBJ2-3	CATSRDSPRIGPDTQYF	TGTGCCACCAGCAGAGATAGCCCCAGGATAGGCCCAGATACGCAGTATTTT